The 25 T cell receptor beta chains in this list originate from one sample, sequenced in a study of CD8 T cells in ankylosing spondylitis. MiXCR, applied by TCRdb to the 5' RACE reads, yields one record per CDR3 protein. The data contain just over 300,000 distinct CDR3 sequences, less than 25% of them singletons. The sample comprised blood, either unsorted or a sorted T cell fraction (not recorded which). The receptors shown here come from a female donor with ankylosing spondylitis or in good health (not recorded which).

This clonotype has at least ten counts. The chain employs TRBV12-3 or TRBV12-4 and TRBJ2-7, with 7 positions matching TRBD2. The CDR3 consists of 14 residues. Trimming took 5 bases from V and 2 from J; bases not matched to a gene: 6. The CDR3 DNA reads as TGTGCCAGCAGTCCAGGACTAGTAGCCTACGAGCAGTACTTC. This encodes CASSPGLVAYEQYF.

The CDR3, as DNA: TGCGCCAGCAGCAGGGGACCGTACCAAGAGACCCAGTACTTC. Its translation: CASSRGPYQETQYF. This chain joins TRBV10-2 and TRBJ2-5; the D gene is possibly TRBD1 (6 bases). V gave up 6 bases and J gave up 0 bases, with 11 bases separating them. This CDR3 comprises 14 residues. Germline assignment: CDR1 WSHSY and CDR2 SAAADI.

The chain employs TRBV20-1 and TRBJ1-1; D not resolved. This CDR3 is built from 11 residues. Trimming removed 6 bases from V and 11 bases from J, with 16 bases in between. Germline values: CDR1 DFQATT, CDR2 SNEGSKA (reference sequence). In nucleotides, the CDR3 is TGCAGTGCGGAAGTCCACCCGGATGCTTTCTTT. Translation: CSAEVHPDAFF.

The sample holds a few counts of this clonotype. The chain has TRBV11-2 and TRBJ2-1, with D maybe TRBD2 (6 bases). V lost 2 bases and J lost 10, with 18 bases in between. The CDR3 has 15 amino acids. In germline, CDR1 is SGHAT, CDR2 FQNNGV. The CDR3 DNA is TGTGCCAGCAGCTTAAGAAAAGGGACGGAGGGCGAGCAGTTCTTC. Amino acids: CASSLRKGTEGEQFF.

The V call is TRBV12-3 or TRBV12-4, the J call TRBJ2-1; D not resolved. The CDR3 runs to 16 residues. Between the trimmed V and J ends, which lost 3 bases and 10 bases, there was a span of 22 bases. Written as DNA, the CDR3 is TGTGCCAGCAGTTTTTATTCTGGACCATCGTCCCGGGAGCAGTTCTTC. The encoded protein is CASSFYSGPSSREQFF.

The CDR3: CASSHYRGYYYGYTF. The CDR3 coding sequence is TGTGCCAGCAGTCACTATCGTGGGTATTACTATGGCTACACCTTC. V usage is TRBV27 and J usage is TRBJ1-2; D gene uncertain. This CDR3 region has 15 residues. Germline lookup yields CDR1 MNHEY and CDR2 SMNVEV (reference sequence). The V and J ends lost 5 bases and 3 bases respectively, with 16 bases between them.

The rearrangement uses TRBV2 and TRBJ2-7, with a weak D call TRBD2 (6 bases). The CDR3 is 13 amino acids. CDR1 is SNHLY, CDR2 FYNNEI, per germline. The V gene lost 3 bases and the J gene lost 2 bases, with 8 bases spanning the gap. This chain's CDR3 is CASSDGGPYEQYF. For the CDR3, the DNA is TGTGCCAGCAGTGATGGAGGGCCCTACGAGCAGTACTTC.

A few counts support this clonotype. The chain links TRBV7-3 to TRBJ1-2; a possible D gene is TRBD1 (6 bases). The CDR3 is 16 residues long. V was pared by 0 bases and J by 1 base, with 12 bases between. CDR1 and CDR2 (germline): SGHTA, FQGTGA. The DNA of the CDR3 is TGTGCCAGCAGCTTAACGTATAGGGGACATAACTATGGCTACACCTTC. Encoded protein: CASSLTYRGHNYGYTF.

This clonotype turned up a few times. V usage is TRBV4-3 and J usage is TRBJ2-1; 13 bases are shared with TRBD2. CDR3 size: 16 residues. The germline V gene has CDR1 LGHNA and CDR2 YSLEER. J gave up 6 bases and V 1 base, and 3 bases lay outside the gene matches. The CDR3 region is CASSQAGLAGSNEQFF. The CDR3 DNA reads TGCGCCAGCAGCCAAGCGGGACTAGCGGGATCCAATGAGCAGTTCTTC.

In its sample, this clonotype was seen a few times. The rearrangement uses TRBV4-3 and TRBJ2-3; D possibly matches TRBD1 or TRBD2 (5 bases each). The germline V gene encodes CDR1 LGHNA and CDR2 YSLEER. The V end was cut by 11 bases, the J end by 3 bases, with 15 bases between. CDR3 length: 13 amino acids. The CDR3 DNA follows: TGCGCCTTGGCTTGGGGGTTGACAGATACGCAGTATTTT. Translated: CALAWGLTDTQYF.

The chain recombines TRBV20-1 with TRBJ1-3; no clear D. Germline V gene sequence: CDR1 DFQATT, CDR2 SNEGSKA (reference sequence). V shed 7 bases and J shed 4 bases, with 14 bases lying between them. There are 13 residues in the CDR3. In DNA, the CDR3 is TGCAGTGTTCAGAGGGCCGGGGGAAACACCATATATTTT. This encodes CSVQRAGGNTIYF.

The chain couples TRBV12-3 or TRBV12-4 to TRBJ2-5; D unresolved. This CDR3 is 13 amino acids long. V lost 0 bases and J 3 bases, leaving 5 bases between the germline ends. CDR3 DNA: TGTGCCAGCAGTTTAGCAGCAAAAGAGACCCAGTACTTC. Translated: CASSLAAKETQYF.

This rearrangement joins TRBV7-2 to TRBJ2-1, with TRBD2 matching 7 bases. CDR3 length: 15 residues. The ends lost 4 bases at V and 4 bases at J; junction bases unmatched: 7. The germline V gene encodes CDR1 SGHTA and CDR2 FQGNSA. The CDR3 protein is CASSSTGTIYNEQFF. The DNA for the CDR3 is TGTGCCAGCAGCTCCACCGGGACTATTTACAATGAGCAGTTCTTC.

This clonotype has more than one count but fewer than ten. This chain connects TRBV6-1 to TRBJ2-1, with 13 bases fitting TRBD2. The germline V gene encodes CDR1 MNHNS and CDR2 SASEGT. After removal of 5 bases from V and 10 bases from J, the junction contained 17 bases not matched to a gene. The CDR3 totals 18 residues. CDR3 bases: TGTGCCAGCAGTCCACAAACCGGACTAGCGGGAGTCCTGATGGAGCAGTTCTTC. Residues: CASSPQTGLAGVLMEQFF.

This clonotype appeared a few times. The rearrangement links TRBV6-2 or TRBV6-3 to TRBJ2-5, with 9 bases lining up with TRBD2. CDR3 length equals 16 residues. V lost 6 bases to trimming and J lost 5 bases; unmatched junction nucleotides: 13. Germline CDR1 reads MNHEY; CDR2 reads SVGEGT. CDR3 in DNA: TGTGCCAGCAGACCCTCAGGAGCGGGAGGCGGTGAGACCCAGTACTTC. Translating gives CASRPSGAGGGETQYF.

In its sample, this clonotype was seen many times. V and J are TRBV20-1 and TRBJ2-1, with 7 bases fitting TRBD2. Germline CDR1 reads DFQATT; CDR2 reads SNEGSKA (reference sequence). V lost 0 bases and J lost 3; bases outside the gene matches: 2. The CDR3 extends over 14 amino acids. The CDR3 DNA reads as TGCAGTGCTAGAGAGCCTAGCGGCTACAATGAGCAGTTCTTC. Its translation: CSAREPSGYNEQFF.

This clonotype was detected only a few times. The CDR3 DNA reads as TGTGCCAGCACGGGACAGCTCTCTGGGGCCAACGTCCTGACTTTC. This translates into CASTGQLSGANVLTF. The chain joins TRBV6-5 to TRBJ2-6; 7 bases map to TRBD1. The CDR3 has 15 residues. V lost 7 bases and J lost 0; bases outside the gene matches: 3. Germline CDR1 MNHEY, CDR2 SVGAGI.

The chain employs TRBV7-2 and TRBJ1-1; no firm D call. The germline gives CDR1 SGHTA, CDR2 FQGNSA. CDR3 length: 15 residues. Trimming took off 1 base at V and 5 bases at J, with 14 bases between the two ends. The CDR3 region has the DNA TGTGCCAGCAGCTTAGTCCGGTCCCCGGTGACTGAAGCTTTCTTT. The encoded protein is CASSLVRSPVTEAFF.

This clonotype was recorded at least ten times. This chain links TRBV4-3 with TRBJ2-3; a possible D gene is TRBD2 (5 bases). Trimming pared 0 bases from V and 5 bases from J, leaving 12 bases between. In germline, CDR1 is LGHNA, CDR2 YSLEER. This CDR3 spans 15 amino acids. The CDR3 reads CASSQDYHRGDTQYF. The CDR3 nucleotides read TGCGCCAGCAGCCAAGACTACCATCGGGGAGATACGCAGTATTTT.

The V call is TRBV7-3, the J call TRBJ2-1; the D gene is possibly TRBD2 (6 bases). V lost 0 bases and J 4 bases, leaving 19 bases between the germline ends. Germline V gene lookup returns CDR1 SGHTA and CDR2 FQGTGA. This CDR3 contains 18 residues. CDR3 sequence: CASSLTLGLREIYNEQFF. The CDR3 region has the DNA TGTGCCAGCAGCTTAACCCTGGGGCTTCGGGAGATATACAATGAGCAGTTCTTC.

This clonotype was seen only a few times. The chain couples TRBV10-3 to TRBJ1-6, with D uncertain. The CDR3 extends over 13 amino acids. The V gene lost 6 bases and the J gene lost 7 bases, with 10 bases spanning the gap. Germline-derived CDR1 and CDR2 are ENHRY and SYGVKD. CDR3 DNA: TGTGCCATCAGAAACGGAGAGAATTCACCCCTCCACTTT. Translating it yields CAIRNGENSPLHF.

The rearrangement uses TRBV7-2 and TRBJ2-2; D perhaps matches TRBD2 (6 bases). V was cut by 1 base and J by 6 bases, with 9 bases left in between. The CDR3 length is 14 residues. CDR1 and CDR2 from the germline V gene are SGHTA and FQGNSA. As DNA, the CDR3 is TGTGCCAGCAGCTTAGTTGGGACTGCCGGGGAGCTGTTTTTT. Translating gives CASSLVGTAGELFF. The variable domain in full, completed from reference TRBV7-2 and TRBJ2-2, reads GAGVSQSPSNKVTEKGKDVELRCDPISGHTALYWYRQSLGQGLEFLIYFQGNSAPDKSGLPSDRFSAERTGGSVSTLTIQRTQQEDSAVYLCASSLVGTAGELFFGEGSRLTVL.

There are a few counts of this clonotype. The chain couples TRBV18 to TRBJ2-1, with 11 bases lining up with TRBD1. With 4 bases clipped from V and 6 bases from J, the junction kept 8 bases outside the gene matches. The germline gives CDR1 KGHSH, CDR2 LQKENI. The CDR3 runs to 16 residues. The CDR3 bases are TGTGCCAGCTCACGCCCCTCCGGGACAGGGGGCAATGAGCAGTTCTTC. Translating gives CASSRPSGTGGNEQFF.

This clonotype was observed a few times. The chain carries TRBV29-1 and TRBJ2-3; 8 bases match TRBD2. The V gene's germline CDR1 is SQVTM and CDR2 ANQGSEA. The CDR3 length is 13 residues. V was clipped by 6 bases and J by 5 bases; unmatched bases: 7. The CDR3 spells CSVDIAGIDTQYF. The CDR3 DNA is TGCAGCGTCGATATAGCGGGAATAGATACGCAGTATTTT.

In its sample, this clonotype was seen many times. The chain recombines TRBV15 with TRBJ2-1, with TRBD2 as a possible D gene (5 bases). The CDR3 has 15 residues. Germline-derived CDR1 and CDR2 are LNHNV and YYDKDF (reference sequence). The ends were cut back, 4 bases at V and 3 bases at J, with 13 bases in the middle. CDR3 loop: CATSTATGIYNEQFF. CDR3 bases: TGTGCCACCAGCACAGCCACGGGGATCTACAATGAGCAGTTCTTC.